This TCR beta chain appears in the sequencing data of a study of T cell repertoires in cytomegalovirus infection. The study, taken as a whole, reports: The study found HLA-C-restricted CMV-specific TCR beta clonotypes dominating the ex vivo response. Based on cumulative public TCR beta family frequency, carriers of CMV plus the relevant HLA were identified.

MiXCR, applied by TCRdb to the reads, yields one record per CDR3 protein. The sample shows approximately 770,000 distinct CDR3 sequences, almost 30% of them seen only once. The CDR3 is 18 residues long. Unmatched junction bases numbered 10, after V lost 2 bases and J lost 4 bases. In germline, CDR1 is MNHNS, CDR2 SASEGT. A few counts support this clonotype. Its antigen remains unknown. The origin of this receptor is a human donor in good health (CMV status not recorded). Some clones in this sample may be carry-over from other donors' samples. The sequenced sample was cultured CD8+ T cells from PBMCs, obtained from culture after CMV antigen stimulation. This chain links TRBV6-1 with TRBJ1-6, with 8 bases fitting TRBD1. CDR3 sequence reads: CASSESTGAAFYNSPLHF. As DNA, the CDR3 is TGTGCCAGCAGTGAATCGACAGGGGCCGCTTTTTATAATTCACCCCTCCACTTT.